These 31 T cell receptor beta chains originate from one sample sequenced in a study of blood T cells in healthy people across ages. Sample-barcoded 5' priming and a J-beta primer mix drove a second PCR of about 7 to 11 cycles. TCRdb recomputed calls from the 5' RACE reads with MiXCR, one row per CDR3 protein. The sample lists roughly 1,800,000 distinct CDR3 sequences, approximately 50% seen once, with 2.1% in the top ten. The sequenced sample consisted of blood. These receptors originate from a woman aged 40 to 55 in good health.

This sequence joins TRBV20-1 and TRBJ2-1; D is ambiguous. V lost 3 bases and J lost 3, with 3 bases in between. Germline assignment: CDR1 DFQATT and CDR2 SNEGSKA (reference sequence). The CDR3 spans 11 residues. CDR3 DNA sequence: TGCAGTGCTAGGTTCTACAATGAGCAGTTCTTC. Protein product: CSARFYNEQFF.

A remark on this clonotype: A much larger clone sits a single nucleotide away, making a read error possible. This rearrangement joins TRBV5-1 to TRBJ1-1; D is ambiguous. The V end lost 3 bases, the J end lost 0 bases, and 6 bases lay between the germline ends. The germline V gene has CDR1 SGHRS and CDR2 YFSETQ. The CDR3 loop spans 13 amino acids. CDR3 coding DNA: TGCGCCAGCAGCTGGGAGATGAACACTGAAGCTTTCTTT. Its protein product is CASSWEMNTEAFF.

The chain employs TRBV7-9 and TRBJ2-7; 7 bases are a match to TRBD1. Trimming removed 5 bases from V and 2 bases from J; junction bases left unmatched: 12. The CDR3 length is 16 residues. Germline lookup yields CDR1 SEHNR and CDR2 FQNEAQ (reference sequence). The chain's CDR3 is CASSNIDRALTYEQYF. The DNA for the CDR3 is TGTGCCAGCAGCAATATCGACAGGGCGCTTACCTACGAGCAGTACTTC.

This clonotype appeared many times. The chain couples TRBV28 to TRBJ2-3, with TRBD2 as a possible D gene (5 bases). Germline loops: CDR1 MDHEN, CDR2 SYDVKM. V was trimmed by 4 bases and J by 9 bases, leaving 11 bases between them. This CDR3 has 12 residues. The CDR3: CASSSTRSTQYF. CDR3 sequence (DNA): TGTGCCAGCAGTTCAACTAGATCAACGCAGTATTTT.

The CDR3 sequence: CASTRDSTYNEQFF. The DNA for the CDR3 is TGTGCCAGCACTCGGGACAGCACCTACAATGAGCAGTTCTTC. The chain couples TRBV12-3 or TRBV12-4 to TRBJ2-1; 7 positions agree with TRBD1. V was pared by 7 bases and J by 2 bases, with 5 bases of the junction left unmatched. The CDR3 has 14 residues.

V and J are TRBV5-1 and TRBJ1-4; D not certain. CDR1 SGHRS and CDR2 YFSETQ come from the germline V gene. Trimming removed 4 bases at V and 0 bases at J, with 10 bases between. The CDR3 loop spans 15 amino acids. CDR3 protein: CASSPTATTNEKLFF. CDR3 DNA: TGCGCCAGCAGCCCCACGGCGACAACTAATGAAAAACTGTTTTTT.

The rearrangement links TRBV2 to TRBJ1-4, with no clear D. Germline V lookup: CDR1 SNHLY, CDR2 FYNNEI. The V gene lost 3 bases and the J gene lost 11 bases, with 7 bases spanning the gap. CDR3 length: 11 amino acids. CDR3 sequence (DNA): TGTGCCAGCAGTGATTGGGAGAAACTGTTTTTT. Translating gives CASSDWEKLFF.

This clonotype was counted a few times. This chain uses TRBV4-1 with TRBJ2-1, with no clear D. Germline V gene sequence: CDR1 MGHRA, CDR2 YSYEKL. Trimming pared 1 base from V and 10 bases from J, leaving 11 bases between. This CDR3 comprises 13 residues. The DNA for the CDR3 is TGCGCCAGCAGCCAAGGGCAGTGGGGAGAGCAGTTCTTC. It specifies CASSQGQWGEQFF.

The V and J genes are TRBV5-1 and TRBJ2-3; 7 nucleotides agree with TRBD1. Germline-derived CDR1 and CDR2 are SGHRS and YFSETQ. The CDR3 contains 14 residues. V was pared by 5 bases and J by 6 bases, with 9 bases of the junction left unmatched. CDR3 protein: CASSIGQVSDTQYF. CDR3 bases: TGCGCCAGCAGTATTGGACAGGTCAGCGATACGCAGTATTTT.

J is TRBJ2-7 and V is TRBV7-2; D gene ambiguous. Germline assignment: CDR1 SGHTA and CDR2 FQGNSA. The CDR3 sequence is 14 residues long. V lost 5 bases, J lost 6 bases, and 17 bases lay in between. Here the CDR3 reads CASSDRTRPREQYF. CDR3 coding DNA: TGTGCCAGCAGCGATAGGACGCGTCCCCGCGAGCAGTACTTC.

The chain employs TRBV12-3 or TRBV12-4 and TRBJ1-3; no firm D call. V lost 2 bases and J lost 9, with 11 bases in between. The CDR3 is made up of 13 amino acids. The CDR3 bases are TGTGCCAGCAGTTTATTTGAGTCCCGCACCATATATTTT. It translates to CASSLFESRTIYF.

The CDR3 spells CSARATGEEYGYTF. In nucleotides, the CDR3 is TGCAGTGCTAGAGCTACAGGGGAGGAATATGGCTACACCTTC. The chain is built from TRBV20-1 and TRBJ1-2; 7 nucleotides agree with TRBD1. The trim removed 1 base at V and 5 bases at J, leaving 7 bases unmatched. Germline V gene sequence: CDR1 DFQATT, CDR2 SNEGSKA (reference sequence). The CDR3 extends over 14 amino acids.

The chain has TRBV20-1 and TRBJ1-2; no firm D call. Germline lookup yields CDR1 DFQATT and CDR2 SNEGSKA (reference sequence). The CDR3 extends over 12 amino acids. V dropped 0 bases and J dropped 3 bases, with 5 bases sitting between them. Here the CDR3 reads CSARDLDYGYTF. The DNA for the CDR3 is TGCAGTGCTAGAGATCTAGACTATGGCTACACCTTC.

This clonotype has a handful of counts. This chain joins TRBV25-1 and TRBJ2-5; 11 bases line up with TRBD2. Germline V lookup: CDR1 MGHDK, CDR2 SYGVNS. J gave up 5 bases and V 4 bases, and 6 bases lay outside the gene matches. The CDR3 sequence is 15 residues long. CDR3: CASSGSGGVLETQYF. DNA of the CDR3: TGTGCCAGCAGTGGTAGCGGGGGGGTGCTTGAGACCCAGTACTTC.

This rearrangement joins TRBV18 to TRBJ2-3, with D hard to call. Germline V gene sequence: CDR1 KGHSH, CDR2 LQKENI. The V and J ends lost 5 bases and 5 bases respectively, with 11 bases between them. CDR3 length equals 13 residues. The CDR3 loop reads CASSSGPGDTQYF. The CDR3 DNA follows: TGTGCCAGCTCATCTGGACCGGGAGATACGCAGTATTTT.

This clonotype was observed a handful of times. The chain couples TRBV7-9 to TRBJ2-7; TRBD1 agrees at 10 bases. This CDR3 contains 14 residues. Germline CDR1 reads SEHNR; CDR2 reads FQNEAQ (reference sequence). J lost 6 bases, V lost 5 bases, and 7 bases had no gene match. The CDR3 is CASSPGTGELEQYF. Here the CDR3 DNA reads TGTGCCAGCAGCCCAGGGACAGGGGAACTCGAGCAGTACTTC. Full variable domain (missing parts from reference TRBV7-9 and TRBJ2-7): DTGVSQNPRHKITKRGQNVTFRCDPISEHNRLYWYRQTLGQGPEFLTYFQNEAQLEKSRLLSDRFSAERPKGSFSTLEIQRTEQGDSAMYLCASSPGTGELEQYFGPGTRLTVT.

This chain uses TRBV7-2 with TRBJ2-2; D uncertain. The CDR3 sequence is 13 residues long. The V gene's germline CDR1 is SGHTA and CDR2 FQGNSA. The ends were cut back, 2 bases at V and 3 bases at J, with 4 bases in the middle. The DNA of the CDR3 is TGTGCCAGCAGCTTAACCTACACCGGGGAGCTGTTTTTT. This encodes CASSLTYTGELFF.

The chain has TRBV20-1 and TRBJ1-6, with TRBD1 matching 7 bases. J gave up 8 bases and V 6 bases, and 10 bases lay outside the gene matches. The CDR3 loop spans 14 amino acids. CDR1 and CDR2 (germline): DFQATT, SNEGSKA (reference sequence). CDR3 nucleotide sequence: TGCAGTGCCGAAGCCCGACAGGGATATTCACCCCTCCACTTT. As protein: CSAEARQGYSPLHF.

The V gene is TRBV15, the J gene TRBJ1-1; D unresolved. This CDR3 contains 15 residues. The germline V gene has CDR1 LNHNV and CDR2 YYDKDF (reference sequence). The V end was cut by 1 base, the J end by 7 bases, with 16 bases between. Here the CDR3 reads CATSRGEHFMGEAFF. DNA for the CDR3: TGTGCCACCAGCAGAGGTGAGCATTTTATGGGTGAAGCTTTCTTT.

The V call is TRBV7-2, the J call TRBJ1-2, with 11 positions matching TRBD1. The CDR3 loop spans 16 amino acids. The germline CDR1 and CDR2 sequences are SGHTA and FQGNSA. The ends lost 5 bases at V and 5 bases at J; junction bases unmatched: 10. The CDR3 is CASSPARDRGGYGYTF. The DNA of the CDR3 is TGTGCCAGCAGCCCAGCTAGGGACAGGGGGGGGTATGGCTACACCTTC.

The V gene is TRBV4-2, the J gene TRBJ1-6, with D unclear. This CDR3 is 17 amino acids long. The ends were cut back, 0 bases at V and 7 bases at J, with 16 bases in the middle. CDR1 LGHNA and CDR2 YNFKEQ come from the germline V gene. This CDR3 reads CASSQDRDTRVNSPLHF. CDR3 DNA: TGTGCCAGCAGCCAAGACCGGGATACCCGGGTCAATTCACCCCTCCACTTT.

This chain joins TRBV5-1 and TRBJ1-6; 7 bases align to TRBD1. After removal of 5 bases from V and 5 bases from J, the junction contained 7 bases not matched to a gene. Germline values: CDR1 SGHRS, CDR2 YFSETQ. The CDR3 runs to 15 residues. CDR3 coding DNA: TGCGCCAGCAGTTTTTCCGGACAGGATAATTCACCCCTCCACTTT. Translating it yields CASSFSGQDNSPLHF.

The rearrangement joins TRBV29-1 to TRBJ2-5, with D possibly matching TRBD1 (6 bases). Per the germline V gene, CDR1 is SQVTM and CDR2 is ANQGSEA. The CDR3 has 13 residues. The ends were cut back, 7 bases at V and 0 bases at J, with 12 bases in the middle. The CDR3 nucleotides read TGCAGCGCCGGTGGACAGAACCAAGAGACCCAGTACTTC. Translating gives CSAGGQNQETQYF.

This chain uses TRBV20-1 with TRBJ1-6, with a possible D match to TRBD1 (5 bases). This CDR3 has 14 amino acids. Germline V gene sequence: CDR1 DFQATT, CDR2 SNEGSKA (reference sequence). Between the trimmed V and J ends, which lost 7 bases and 7 bases, there was a span of 17 bases. CDR3 sequence: CSGEGRGLNSPLHF. The CDR3 DNA reads TGCAGTGGTGAGGGACGGGGGTTGAATTCACCCCTCCACTTT.

This clonotype was picked up a small number of times. The CDR3 bases are TGTGCCAGCACCCCCCGGGGACATAGTACCTACGAGCAGTACTTC. This encodes CASTPRGHSTYEQYF. This rearrangement joins TRBV7-2 to TRBJ2-4, with D perhaps TRBD1 (6 bases). The DNA end is more similar to TRBJ2-7, so the J call may be wrong. CDR1 and CDR2 (germline): SGHTA, FQGNSA. The CDR3 has 15 residues.

This chain uses TRBV18 with TRBJ1-5, with a weak D call TRBD1 (5 bases). Per germline, CDR1 KGHSH and CDR2 LQKENI. The CDR3 runs to 16 residues. With 2 bases removed from V and 1 base from J, the gap between germline ends came to 12 bases. CDR3 nucleotide sequence: TGTGCCAGCTCACCAGTGGGGGATAGGAGCAATCAGCCCCAGCATTTT. It encodes CASSPVGDRSNQPQHF.

Remarks on this clonotype: The junction differs from germline at one of its ends, possibly a read error. The chain combines TRBV7-2 with TRBJ2-5; 7 bases fit TRBD2. The CDR3 is 14 residues long. Germline V CDR1 and CDR2: SGHTA, FQGNSA. The CDR3 is CACSLGGERGTQYF. CDR3 nucleotides: TGTGCCTGCAGCTTAGGAGGGGAGCGGGGGACCCAGTACTTC.

This clonotype has only a few counts. CDR3 nucleotides: TGCGCCAGCAGCCAAGAATCCGGGACTAGCGGGGGCACAGATACGCAGTATTTT. This translates into CASSQESGTSGGTDTQYF. V usage is TRBV4-3 and J usage is TRBJ2-3; TRBD2 matches at 13 bases. CDR3 length: 18 amino acids. CDR1 and CDR2 from the germline V gene are LGHNA and YSLEER. V was pared by 0 bases and J by 1 base, with 4 bases of the junction left unmatched.

The table lists this clonotype with a few counts. This chain connects TRBV24-1 to TRBJ2-1; D remains ambiguous. Germline V gene data show CDR1 as KGHDR and CDR2 as SFDVKD. V gave up 5 bases and J gave up 1 base, with 14 bases separating them. The CDR3 has 16 amino acids. The CDR3 region has the DNA TGTGCCACCAGTGTTGGTTCTCACCGATCCTACAATGAGCAGTTCTTC. Amino acids: CATSVGSHRSYNEQFF.

This clonotype has only a few counts. CDR3 region: CASSLLGGLALGETQYF. In nucleotides, the CDR3 is TGTGCCAGCAGCTTATTGGGGGGACTAGCGTTGGGAGAGACCCAGTACTTC. The chain carries TRBV7-9 and TRBJ2-5, with 10 bases aligning to TRBD2. J lost 4 bases, V lost 2 bases, and 10 bases had no gene match. In germline, CDR1 is SEHNR, CDR2 FQNEAQ (reference sequence). The CDR3 length is 17 residues.

This clonotype was seen a handful of times. The rearrangement joins TRBV6-1 to TRBJ2-7; 9 nucleotides line up with TRBD2. Near its end, the DNA agrees better with TRBJ2-5, so the J call may be wrong. The CDR3 loop spans 18 amino acids. Germline assignment: CDR1 MNHNS and CDR2 SASEGT. CDR3 in DNA: TGTGCCAGCAGTCGTAATACGGGACTGACTAGCGGAAAAGAGACCCAGTACTTC. Translation gives CASSRNTGLTSGKETQYF.